This TCR beta chain was retrieved from a study of blood T cell repertoires in COVID-19. Cohorts were based on clinical histories the participants reported. Exposed enrollees had met someone with a PCR-confirmed or clinician-diagnosed COVID-19 case at some point within the 2 weeks before study entry. The germline CDR1 and CDR2 sequences are WNHNN and SYGVQD (reference sequence). The V gene lost 3 bases and the J gene lost 0 bases, with 5 bases spanning the gap. The CDR3 sequence is 14 residues long. Data came from immunoSEQ multiplex PCR; TCRdb stores just in-frame clones and leaves some out. The data show fewer than 350,000 clones, roughly 90% seen once.

The rearrangement uses TRBV10-1 and TRBJ1-4, with D uncertain. The receptor was isolated from a man aged 40-49 years who had been exposed to COVID-19. The material sequenced was PBMCs or T cells enriched from blood (not recorded which). The CDR3 here is CASSEETTNEKLFF. In DNA, the CDR3 is TGCGCCAGCAGTGAAGAGACAACTAATGAAAAACTGTTTTTT.